This TCR beta chain was captured by sequencing in a study of cytomegalovirus exposure and HLA in healthy donors. Study-wide results and caveats: As a later analysis revealed, the rate of TCR association differed by HLA locus, with DRB1 most and HLA-C fewest. Later analysis indicated greater clonal expansion among HLA-associated TCR beta chains than among equally common other chains.

Remarks on this clone: Its antigen is unknown.

While unrecorded immune exposures were likely, the donors were nominally healthy when sampled. Both 60 Vbeta primers and 13 Jbeta primers went into the PCR. The assay was immunoSEQ multiplex PCR, and TCRdb's table has in-frame clones only and misses some. The sample carries 60,000 to 70,000 clones, approximately 80% recorded once. With 3 bases removed from V and 7 bases from J, the gap between germline ends came to 14 bases. CDR3 size: 13 residues. Looked up from germline, CDR1 is SQVTM and CDR2 is ANQGSEA. The sequence derives from a man between 18 and 29 years old in good health and CMV-seropositive. The sequenced sample consisted of PBMCs. The chain is built from TRBV29-1 and TRBJ2-3, with D possibly matching TRBD1 (6 bases). Here the CDR3 reads CSVDGTYLNTQYF. The CDR3, as DNA: TGCAGCGTTGACGGGACATATCTCAATACGCAGTATTTT.